This TCR beta chain was profiled in a study of cytomegalovirus exposure and HLA in healthy donors. Whole-study context: It was reported in a later analysis that the roughly 120 validation repertoires used the same platform as the roughly 670 first-cohort repertoires. Study-wide findings and caveats: As confirmed in vitro, a few CMV-associated chains were specific for CMV antigens. Rarity characterized most TCR sequences, yet some public TCRs appeared in many donors.

About this clone: Antigen specificity is unknown.

TCRdb keeps only in-frame clones here, not all; method: immunoSEQ multiplex PCR. This table holds tens of thousands of clones, 95% to 97% found once. The CDR3 extends over 16 amino acids. Losses at the gene ends were 1 base for V and 9 bases for J; bases not matched to a gene: 10. Germline V CDR1 and CDR2: MGHDK, SYGVNS. The sequenced sample consisted of PBMCs. The chain employs TRBV25-1 and TRBJ2-1; 9 nucleotides match TRBD1. The TCR comes from a man aged 18 to 30 in good health and CMV-seronegative. CDR3 protein: CASSELVTGGGGEQFF. The CDR3 DNA reads TGTGCCAGCAGTGAATTAGTGACAGGGGGGGGAGGTGAGCAGTTCTTC.